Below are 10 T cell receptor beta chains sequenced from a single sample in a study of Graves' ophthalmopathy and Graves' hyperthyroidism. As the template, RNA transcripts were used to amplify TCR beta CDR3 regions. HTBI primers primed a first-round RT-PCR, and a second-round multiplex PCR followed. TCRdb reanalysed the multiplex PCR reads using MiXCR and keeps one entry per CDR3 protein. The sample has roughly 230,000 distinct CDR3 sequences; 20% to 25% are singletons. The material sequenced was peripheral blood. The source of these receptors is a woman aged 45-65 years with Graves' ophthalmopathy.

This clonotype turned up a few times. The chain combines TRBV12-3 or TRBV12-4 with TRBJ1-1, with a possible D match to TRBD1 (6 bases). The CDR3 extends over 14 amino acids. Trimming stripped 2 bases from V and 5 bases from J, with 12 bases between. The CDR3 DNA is TGTGCCAGCAGTTTAAGTTCAGGGGATACTGAAGCTTTCTTT. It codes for CASSLSSGDTEAFF.

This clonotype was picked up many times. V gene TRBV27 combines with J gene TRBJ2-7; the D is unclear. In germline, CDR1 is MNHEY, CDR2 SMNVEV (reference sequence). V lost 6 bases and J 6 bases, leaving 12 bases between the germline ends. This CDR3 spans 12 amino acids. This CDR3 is CASSPRVGEQYF. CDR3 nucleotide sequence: TGTGCCAGCAGCCCTAGAGTAGGCGAGCAGTACTTC.

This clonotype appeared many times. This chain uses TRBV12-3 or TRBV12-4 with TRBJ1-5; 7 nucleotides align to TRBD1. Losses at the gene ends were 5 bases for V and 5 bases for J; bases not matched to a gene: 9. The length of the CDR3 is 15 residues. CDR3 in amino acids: CASSLRTGIHQPQHF. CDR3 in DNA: TGTGCCAGCAGTCTGCGGACAGGTATACATCAGCCCCAGCATTTT.

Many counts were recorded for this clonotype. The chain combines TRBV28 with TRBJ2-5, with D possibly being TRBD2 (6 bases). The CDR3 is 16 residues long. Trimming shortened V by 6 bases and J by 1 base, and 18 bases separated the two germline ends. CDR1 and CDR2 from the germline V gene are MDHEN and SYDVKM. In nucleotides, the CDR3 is TGTGCCAGCAGAAACGGACTGGCGGGACTCCAAGAGACCCAGTACTTC. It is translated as CASRNGLAGLQETQYF. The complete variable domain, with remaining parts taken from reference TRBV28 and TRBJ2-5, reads DVKVTQSSRYLVKRTGEKVFLECVQDMDHENMFWYRQDPGLGLRLIYFSYDVKMKEKGDIPEGYSVSREKKERFSLILESASTNQTSMYLCASRNGLAGLQETQYFGPGTRLLVL.

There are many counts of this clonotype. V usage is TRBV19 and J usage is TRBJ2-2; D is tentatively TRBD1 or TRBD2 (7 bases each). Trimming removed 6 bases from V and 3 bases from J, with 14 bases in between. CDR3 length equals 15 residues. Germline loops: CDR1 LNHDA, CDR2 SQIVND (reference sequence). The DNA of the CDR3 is TGTGCCAGTAGCCCCAGGGGGGGCGACACCGGGGAGCTGTTTTTT. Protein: CASSPRGGDTGELFF.

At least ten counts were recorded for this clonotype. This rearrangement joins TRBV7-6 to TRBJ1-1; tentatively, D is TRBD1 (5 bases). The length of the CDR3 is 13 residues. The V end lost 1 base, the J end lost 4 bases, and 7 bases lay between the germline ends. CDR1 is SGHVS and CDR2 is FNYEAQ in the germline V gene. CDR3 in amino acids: CASSLEDTTEAFF. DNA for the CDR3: TGTGCCAGCAGCTTAGAGGACACCACTGAAGCTTTCTTT.

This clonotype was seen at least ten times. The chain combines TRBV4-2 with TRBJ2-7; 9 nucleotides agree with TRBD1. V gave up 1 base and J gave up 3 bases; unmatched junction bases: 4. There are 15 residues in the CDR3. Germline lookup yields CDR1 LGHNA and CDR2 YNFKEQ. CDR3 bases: TGTGCCAGCAGCCAAGCGGGGACAGGGCTCTACGAGCAGTACTTC. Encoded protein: CASSQAGTGLYEQYF.

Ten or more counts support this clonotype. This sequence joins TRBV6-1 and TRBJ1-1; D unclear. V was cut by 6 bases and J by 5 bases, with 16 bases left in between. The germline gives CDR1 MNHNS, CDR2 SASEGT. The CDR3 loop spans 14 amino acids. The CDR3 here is CASSRTRRSTEAFF. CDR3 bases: TGTGCCAGCAGCCGCACAAGGAGGTCTACTGAAGCTTTCTTT.

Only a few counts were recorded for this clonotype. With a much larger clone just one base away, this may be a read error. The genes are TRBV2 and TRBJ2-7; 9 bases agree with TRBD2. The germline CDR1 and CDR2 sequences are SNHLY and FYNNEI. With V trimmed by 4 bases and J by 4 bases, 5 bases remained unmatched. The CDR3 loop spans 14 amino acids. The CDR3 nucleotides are TGTGCCAGCAGTGGACTAGCGGTATATTACGAGCAGTACTTC. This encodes CASSGLAVYYEQYF.

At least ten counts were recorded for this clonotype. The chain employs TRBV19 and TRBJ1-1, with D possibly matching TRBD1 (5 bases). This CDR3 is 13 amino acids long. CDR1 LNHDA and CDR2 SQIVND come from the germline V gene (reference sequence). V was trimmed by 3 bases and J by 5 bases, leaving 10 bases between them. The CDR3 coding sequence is TGTGCCAGTAGTATTCAGGGTAGAACTGAAGCTTTCTTT. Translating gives CASSIQGRTEAFF.